This T cell receptor beta chain was sequenced for a study of T cells expressing NK-cell markers. On the study more broadly: The TCR beta repertoires were obtained from sorted CD3+CD56+NKG2C+, CD3+CD56+NKG2C- and CD3+CD56-NKG2C+ T cells. Study findings and constraints: These clonotypes, the leaders elsewhere, also led the CD3+CD56-NKG2C+ fraction in a few donors.

TCRdb re-analyzed the 5' RACE reads; it lists each CDR3 protein once, without DNA. This sample's clone table lists 150,000 to 180,000 distinct CDR3 sequences. To note about this clonotype: Its antigen is unknown.

The CDR3 length is 14 residues. Germline V gene lookup returns CDR1 SGHAT and CDR2 FQNNGV. The source is a woman in her forties or fifties in good health. Sample: blood T cells: a sorted CD56 or NKG2C T cell subset, CD4+ or CD8+ T cells, or bulk PBMC T cells (not recorded which). This chain links TRBV11-2 with TRBJ2-7; TCRdb's D call, TRBD2, is unchecked because there is no DNA. CDR3 sequence reads: CASSDLILDYEQYF.